This T cell receptor (beta chain) was captured in a study of blood T cell repertoires in COVID-19. Across the study: Samples came from the United States, Italy and Spain, spanning acute and convalescent COVID-19.

How the authors handled the data: Estimation of nucleated cell counts was performed using reference gene primer amplification. The method was immunoSEQ multiplex PCR; TCRdb's version includes in-frame clones alone and lacks a portion of them. D and trimming come from the DNA, and the V and J calls and clone size come from that table. The sample has about 210,000 clones, more than 75% seen once. The sample taken for sequencing was peripheral blood. The TCR originated in a man aged 60 to 75 who had recovered from COVID-19.

In DNA form, the CDR3 reads TGTGCCAGCAGTCAGAGGACAGGGGAACCGTACGAGCAGTACTTC. Its translation is CASSQRTGEPYEQYF. The V and J genes are TRBV27 and TRBJ2-7; 9 bases agree with TRBD1. V was pared by 5 bases and J by 4 bases, with 9 bases of the junction left unmatched. CDR1 and CDR2 from the germline V gene are MNHEY and SMNVEV (reference sequence). The CDR3 is made up of 15 amino acids.